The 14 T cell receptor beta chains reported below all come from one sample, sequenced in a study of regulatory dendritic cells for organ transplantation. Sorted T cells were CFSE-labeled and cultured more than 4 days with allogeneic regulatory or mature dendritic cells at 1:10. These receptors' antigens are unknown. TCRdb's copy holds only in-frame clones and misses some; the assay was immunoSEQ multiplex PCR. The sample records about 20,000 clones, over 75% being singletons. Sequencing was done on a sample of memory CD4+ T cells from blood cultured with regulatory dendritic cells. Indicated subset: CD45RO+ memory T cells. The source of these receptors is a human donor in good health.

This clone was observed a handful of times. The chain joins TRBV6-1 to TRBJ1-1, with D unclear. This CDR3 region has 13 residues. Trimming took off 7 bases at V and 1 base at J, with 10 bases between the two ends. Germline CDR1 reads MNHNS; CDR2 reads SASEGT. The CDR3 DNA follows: TGTGCCAGCACCCTGATGACGAACACTGAAGCTTTCTTT. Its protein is CASTLMTNTEAFF.

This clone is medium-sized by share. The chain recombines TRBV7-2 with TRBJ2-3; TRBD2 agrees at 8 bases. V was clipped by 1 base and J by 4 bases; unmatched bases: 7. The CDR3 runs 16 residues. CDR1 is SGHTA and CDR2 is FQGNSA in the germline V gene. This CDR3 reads CASSLGGGNVADTQYF. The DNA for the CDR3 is TGTGCCAGCAGCTTAGGCGGGGGGAATGTAGCAGATACGCAGTATTTT.

CDR3 DNA: TGTGCCAGCAGCTTACAGGGAAACACTGAAGCTTTCTTT. It specifies CASSLQGNTEAFF. The J gene is TRBJ1-1, the V gene TRBV5-5; D is possibly TRBD1 (6 bases). From germline, CDR1 is SGHKS and CDR2 YYEKEE (reference sequence). The CDR3 consists of 13 residues. V gave up 2 bases and J gave up 2 bases, with 7 bases separating them.

The CDR3, as DNA: TGTGCCAGCAGCTCCACCTTCTCTGGGGCCAACGTCCTGACTTTC. It is translated as CASSSTFSGANVLTF. The chain joins TRBV7-6 to TRBJ2-6; D ambiguous. Germline CDR1 is SGHVS and CDR2 is FNYEAQ. V was pared by 4 bases and J by 0 bases, with 7 bases between. The length of the CDR3 is 15 residues. The full variable domain, its missing parts supplied by reference TRBV7-6 and TRBJ2-6, is GAGVSQSPRYKVTKRGQDVALRCDPISGHVSLYWYRQALGQGPEFLTYFNYEAQQDKSGLPNDRFSAERPEGSISTLTIQRTEQRDSAMYRCASSSTFSGANVLTFGAGSRLTVL.

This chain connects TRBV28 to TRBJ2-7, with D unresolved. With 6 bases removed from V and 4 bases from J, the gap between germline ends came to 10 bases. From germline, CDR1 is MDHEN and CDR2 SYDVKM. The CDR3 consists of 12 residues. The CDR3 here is CASSRLFYEQYF. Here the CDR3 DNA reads TGTGCCAGCAGCCGTCTGTTTTACGAGCAGTACTTC.

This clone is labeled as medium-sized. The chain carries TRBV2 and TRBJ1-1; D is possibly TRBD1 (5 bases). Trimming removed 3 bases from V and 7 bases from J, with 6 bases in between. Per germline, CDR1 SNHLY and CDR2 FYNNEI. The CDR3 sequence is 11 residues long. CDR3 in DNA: TGTGCCAGCAGTGAGGGACTTGAAGCTTTCTTT. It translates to CASSEGLEAFF.

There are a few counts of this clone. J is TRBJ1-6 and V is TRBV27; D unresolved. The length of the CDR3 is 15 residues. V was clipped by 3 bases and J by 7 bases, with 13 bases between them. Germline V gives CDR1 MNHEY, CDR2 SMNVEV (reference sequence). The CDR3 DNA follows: TGTGCCAGCAGTTTTACGGACGGGAAGAATTCACCCCTCCACTTT. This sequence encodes CASSFTDGKNSPLHF.

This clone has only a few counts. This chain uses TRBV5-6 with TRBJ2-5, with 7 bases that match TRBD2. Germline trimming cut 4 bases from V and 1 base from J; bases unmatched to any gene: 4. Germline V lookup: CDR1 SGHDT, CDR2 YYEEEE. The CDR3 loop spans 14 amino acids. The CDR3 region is CASSAGLGQETQYF. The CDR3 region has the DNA TGTGCCAGCAGCGCAGGACTAGGCCAAGAGACCCAGTACTTC.

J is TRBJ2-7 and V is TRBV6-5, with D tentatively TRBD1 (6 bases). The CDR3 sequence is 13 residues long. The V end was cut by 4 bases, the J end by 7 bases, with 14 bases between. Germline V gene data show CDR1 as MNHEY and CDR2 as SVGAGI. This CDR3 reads CASSSTGPGEQYF. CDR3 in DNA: TGTGCCAGCAGTTCCACAGGGCCGGGGGAGCAGTACTTC.

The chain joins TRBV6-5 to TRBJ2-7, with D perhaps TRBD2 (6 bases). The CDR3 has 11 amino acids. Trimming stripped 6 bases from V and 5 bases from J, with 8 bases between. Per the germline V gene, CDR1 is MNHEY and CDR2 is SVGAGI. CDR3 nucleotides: TGTGCCAGCAGCCGCGGGGACGAGCAGTACTTC. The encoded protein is CASSRGDEQYF.

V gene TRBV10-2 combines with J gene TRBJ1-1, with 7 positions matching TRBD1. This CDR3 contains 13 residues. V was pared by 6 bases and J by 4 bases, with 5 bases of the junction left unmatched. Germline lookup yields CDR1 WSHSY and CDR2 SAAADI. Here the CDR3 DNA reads TGCGCCAGCAGGAGGGGGCCTGGCACTGAAGCTTTCTTT. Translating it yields CASRRGPGTEAFF.

The CDR3: CASNRGVAATGDTQYF. Written as DNA, the CDR3 is TGTGCCAGCAACCGGGGGGTAGCGGCAACCGGGGATACGCAGTATTTT. This chain links TRBV7-2 with TRBJ2-3, with 7 positions matching TRBD2. Trimming took 7 bases from V and 6 from J; bases not matched to a gene: 16. The germline CDR1 and CDR2 sequences are SGHTA and FQGNSA. This CDR3 has 16 residues.

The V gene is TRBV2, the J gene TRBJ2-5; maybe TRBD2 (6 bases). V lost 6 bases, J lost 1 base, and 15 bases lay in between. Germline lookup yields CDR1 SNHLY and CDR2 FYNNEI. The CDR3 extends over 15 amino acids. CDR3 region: CASRPQTSPQETQYF. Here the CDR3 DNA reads TGTGCCAGCAGACCCCAGACTAGTCCCCAAGAGACCCAGTACTTC.

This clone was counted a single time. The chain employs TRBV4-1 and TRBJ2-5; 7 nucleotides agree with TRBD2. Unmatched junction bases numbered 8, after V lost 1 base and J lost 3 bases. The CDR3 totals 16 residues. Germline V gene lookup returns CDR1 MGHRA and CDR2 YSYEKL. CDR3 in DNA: TGCGCCAGCAGCCAAGTCAATATGGGACTAAAAGAGACCCAGTACTTC. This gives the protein CASSQVNMGLKETQYF.